The entry that follows covers one T cell receptor beta chain sequence. Its cognate antigen is unknown. The CDR3 loop spans 16 amino acids. V shed 3 bases and J 2 bases; nucleotides not matched to a gene: 8. CDR1 and CDR2 from the germline V gene are SGHTA and FQGNSA. This specimen comes from a study of cytomegalovirus exposure and HLA in healthy donors. Study background: It was reported in a later analysis that the same platform had been used for the roughly 130 validation repertoires as for the approximately 700 first-cohort repertoires. Study-wide results and limits: The study put roughly 160 TCR beta chains on its list as cytomegalovirus-associated. Cytomegalovirus status, reportedly, was diagnosed with high specificity and sensitivity by the classifier.

The method was immunoSEQ multiplex PCR; TCRdb's version includes in-frame clones alone and lacks a portion of them. The sample has 140,000 to 150,000 clones, roughly nine tenths seen once; the top ten hold approximately 0.7%. Separate from the approximately 670-subject first cohort, the roughly 120-subject validation cohort was the one that the donors belonged to. Material for sequencing was PBMCs. The V gene is TRBV7-2, the J gene TRBJ2-3; TRBD2 agrees at 7 bases. This sequence originates from a man aged 18 to 35 in good health and CMV-seronegative. The CDR3 nucleotides read TGTGCCAGCAGCTTGTTAGGGAGCGGGGCCACAGATACGCAGTATTTT. Its translation is CASSLLGSGATDTQYF.